This T cell receptor (beta chain) stems from a study of T cell responses to AZD1222 COVID-19 vaccine. The repertoire was sequenced with immunoSEQ multiplex PCR; TCRdb's copy has only in-frame clones and lacks some. In the table there are 150,000 or so clones, 85% to 95% of which are singletons. This clone was counted a single time. What it recognizes is unknown. Between the trimmed V and J ends, which lost 6 bases and 2 bases, there was a span of 11 bases. This CDR3 region has 13 residues. Germline CDR1 and CDR2: GTSNPN and SVGIG (reference sequence). Regarding the study as a whole: No day 14 peak samples; only post-peak repertoires were characterized.

The sample was peripheral blood, taken on day 0 of AZD1222 vaccination. The V call is TRBV30, the J call TRBJ2-4; D possibly corresponds to TRBD1 (6 bases). This receptor was obtained from an adult in good health. This CDR3 reads CACSQGTKNIQYF. In DNA form, the CDR3 reads TGTGCCTGCTCACAGGGTACCAAAAACATTCAGTACTTC.